Given below is one T cell receptor (beta chain) in context. Its antigen is not identified. Using immunoSEQ multiplex PCR, the repertoire was profiled, and TCRdb retains in-frame clones only, with some absent. This table has 40,000 to 45,000 clones, about 95% appearing once. The entry originates in a study of T cells in tuberculosis. Whole-study findings and limits: Smaller distances to GMM-specific TCRs suggested their expansion in active tuberculosis.

The CDR3 has 15 amino acids. Germline CDR1 is MNHEY and CDR2 is SMNVEV (reference sequence). V lost 4 bases, J lost 7 bases, and 16 bases lay in between. This TCR came from a donor aged 5 to 30 with latent tuberculosis or without tuberculosis infection. This sequence joins TRBV27 and TRBJ1-4, with a weak D call TRBD1 (6 bases). Input material: PBMCs. Here the CDR3 reads CASSSIQGIGEKLFF. Written as DNA, the CDR3 is TGTGCCAGCAGTTCTATACAGGGTATTGGTGAAAAACTGTTTTTT.